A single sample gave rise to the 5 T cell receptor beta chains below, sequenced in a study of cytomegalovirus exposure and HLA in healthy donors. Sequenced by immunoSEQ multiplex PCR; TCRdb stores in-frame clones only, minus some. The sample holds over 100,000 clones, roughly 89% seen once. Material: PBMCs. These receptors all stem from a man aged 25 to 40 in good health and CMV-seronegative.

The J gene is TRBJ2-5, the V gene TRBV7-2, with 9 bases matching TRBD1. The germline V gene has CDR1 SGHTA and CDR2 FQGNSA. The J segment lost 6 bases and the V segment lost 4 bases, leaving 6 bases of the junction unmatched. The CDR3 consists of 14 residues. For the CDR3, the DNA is TGTGCCAGCAGCTCCCACAGGGGGCCTAAGACCCAGTACTTC. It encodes CASSSHRGPKTQYF.

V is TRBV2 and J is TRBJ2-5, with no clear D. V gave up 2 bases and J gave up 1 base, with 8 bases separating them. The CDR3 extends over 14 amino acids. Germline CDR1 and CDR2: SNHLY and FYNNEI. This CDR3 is CASSEMVLQETQYF. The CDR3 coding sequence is TGTGCCAGCAGTGAAATGGTACTCCAAGAGACCCAGTACTTC.

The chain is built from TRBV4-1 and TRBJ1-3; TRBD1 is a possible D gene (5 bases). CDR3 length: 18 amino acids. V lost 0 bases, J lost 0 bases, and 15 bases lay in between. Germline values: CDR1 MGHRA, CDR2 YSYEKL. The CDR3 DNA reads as TGCGCCAGCAGCCAAGATCTGACCCTAGGACACTCTGGAAACACCATATATTTT. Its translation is CASSQDLTLGHSGNTIYF.

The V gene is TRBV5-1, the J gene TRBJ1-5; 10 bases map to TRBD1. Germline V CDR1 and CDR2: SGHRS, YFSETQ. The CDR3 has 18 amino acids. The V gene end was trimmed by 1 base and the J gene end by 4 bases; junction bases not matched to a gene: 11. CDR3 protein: CASSLIPSSGQGNQPQHF. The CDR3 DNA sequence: TGCGCCAGCAGCTTGATTCCCAGTTCGGGACAGGGGAATCAGCCCCAGCATTTT. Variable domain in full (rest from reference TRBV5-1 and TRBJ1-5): KAGVTQTPRYLIKTRGQQVTLSCSPISGHRSVSWYQQTPGQGLQFLFEYFSETQRNKGNFPGRFSGRQFSNSRSEMNVSTLELGDSALYLCASSLIPSSGQGNQPQHFGDGTRLSIL.

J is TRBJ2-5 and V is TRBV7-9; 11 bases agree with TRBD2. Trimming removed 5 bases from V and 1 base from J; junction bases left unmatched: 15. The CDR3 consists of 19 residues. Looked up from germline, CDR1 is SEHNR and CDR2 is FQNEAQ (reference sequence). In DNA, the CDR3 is TGTGCCAGCAGCGCAGTAAGACTAGCGGGGTCCACCCCCCAAGAGACCCAGTACTTC. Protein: CASSAVRLAGSTPQETQYF.